This T cell receptor beta chain derives from a study of a mutant IDH1 vaccine in newly diagnosed glioma. CDR3 size: 18 residues. Per germline, CDR1 ENHRY and CDR2 SYGVKD. V lost 3 bases, J lost 0 bases, and 9 bases stayed unmatched. Time point described: week 47, end of study. Each dose of the vaccine consisted of 300 ug of mutant IDH1 20-mer peptide, with topical imiquimod. The data were produced by immunoSEQ multiplex PCR, yet TCRdb's version contains in-frame clones alone and is incomplete. Found here are some 38,000 clones, about 75% of them singletons; the top ten hold around 8.9%. In its sample, this clone was seen once. Its antigen remains unidentified.

The chain links TRBV10-3 to TRBJ2-2; 8 nucleotides agree with TRBD1. Material: PBMCs, obtained from a glioma patient whose treatment included an IDH1 peptide vaccine. The receptor was derived from a man between 40 and 49 years old with glioma. The CDR3, as DNA: TGTGCCATCAGTGACGTTCGACAGGGGCCGGCGAACACCGGGGAGCTGTTTTTT. Amino acids: CAISDVRQGPANTGELFF.